Below are 8 T cell receptor beta chains sequenced from a single sample in a study of monozygotic twins with inflammatory bowel disease. TCRdb re-called the 5' RACE reads; every CDR3 protein appears as one record, without DNA. The ten top clones account for around 7.2%, within a sample of about 85,000 distinct CDR3 sequences. The sequencing sample was made of blood. Source of these receptors: a human donor with ulcerative colitis or Crohn's disease, or a healthy co-twin of an affected twin (not recorded which).

V gene TRBV15 combines with J gene TRBJ2-5; TCRdb calls TRBD1, which cannot be checked without DNA. Germline V lookup: CDR1 LNHNV, CDR2 YYDKDF (reference sequence). This CDR3 is 13 amino acids long. The CDR3: CATSKGQQETQYF.

The genes are TRBV20-1 and TRBJ1-5; TCRdb returns TRBD1, unconfirmable since there is no DNA. CDR1 and CDR2 (germline): DFQATT, SNEGSKA (reference sequence). CDR3 length equals 15 residues. The CDR3 loop reads CSARDLNPQDQPQHF.

V and J are TRBV4-2 and TRBJ1-2. The CDR3 totals 14 residues. Germline values: CDR1 LGHNA, CDR2 YNFKEQ. The CDR3 protein is CASSQERRGQGYTF.

This chain's CDR3 is CALNRGLPNYGYTF. The chain combines TRBV2 with TRBJ1-2. Germline lookup yields CDR1 SNHLY and CDR2 FYNNEI. The CDR3 has 14 amino acids.

V is TRBV19 and J is TRBJ1-1; TCRdb's D call, TRBD1, is unchecked because there is no DNA. The CDR3 totals 13 residues. Germline loops: CDR1 LNHDA, CDR2 SQIVND (reference sequence). CDR3 sequence reads: CASSIGTFTEAFF.

The rearrangement uses TRBV12-3 or TRBV12-4 and TRBJ1-1; the D call from TCRdb, TRBD1, cannot be confirmed without DNA. The CDR3 has 12 amino acids. The CDR3 protein is CASSFEGTEAFF.

The chain carries TRBV27 and TRBJ1-5. Germline V lookup: CDR1 MNHEY, CDR2 SMNVEV (reference sequence). CDR3 length: 15 residues. The CDR3 is CASSSTTGPFQPQHF.

The CDR3 spells CASSLGPAMNTEAFF. The chain combines TRBV27 with TRBJ1-1. CDR1 is MNHEY, CDR2 SMNVEV, per germline (reference sequence). This CDR3 has 15 residues.